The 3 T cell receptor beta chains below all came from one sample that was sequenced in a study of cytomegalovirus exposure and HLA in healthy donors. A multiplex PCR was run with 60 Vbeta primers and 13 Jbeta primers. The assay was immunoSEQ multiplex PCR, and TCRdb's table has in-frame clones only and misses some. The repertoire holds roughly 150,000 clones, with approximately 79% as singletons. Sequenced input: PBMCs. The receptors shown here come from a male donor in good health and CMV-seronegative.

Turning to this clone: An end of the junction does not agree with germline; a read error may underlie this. Here the CDR3 DNA reads TGTTCCAGCAGCTTATGGGGACAGCCGGGGAGTTATGGCTACACCTTC. It yields the protein CSSSLWGQPGSYGYTF. The chain employs TRBV7-9 and TRBJ1-2; TRBD1 aligns across 7 bases. The CDR3 length is 16 residues. Germline CDR1 and CDR2: SEHNR and FQNEAQ (reference sequence). The full variable domain, its missing parts supplied by reference TRBV7-9 and TRBJ1-2, is DTGVSQNPRHKITKRGQNVTFRCDPISEHNRLYWYRQTLGQGPEFLTYFQNEAQLEKSRLLSDRFSAERPKGSFSTLEIQRTEQGDSAMYLCSSSLWGQPGSYGYTFGSGTRLTVV.

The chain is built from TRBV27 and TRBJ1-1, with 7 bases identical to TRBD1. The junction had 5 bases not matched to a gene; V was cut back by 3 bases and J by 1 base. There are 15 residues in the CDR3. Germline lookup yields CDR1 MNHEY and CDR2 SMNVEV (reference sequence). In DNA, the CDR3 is TGTGCCAGCAGTTTGAGGGGGCCCGAGAACACTGAAGCTTTCTTT. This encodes CASSLRGPENTEAFF.

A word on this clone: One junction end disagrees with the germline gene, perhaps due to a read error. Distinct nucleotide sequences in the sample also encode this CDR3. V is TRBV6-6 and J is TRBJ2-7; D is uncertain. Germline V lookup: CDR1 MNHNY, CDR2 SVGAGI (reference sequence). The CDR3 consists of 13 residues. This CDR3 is CASTTSWSTEQYF. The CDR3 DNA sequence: TGTGCCAGCACTACCTCGTGGTCCACTGAGCAATACTTC.